What follows is one T cell receptor beta chain and its context. Its antigen is unknown. No base quality information exists; no much larger clone differs at one position. Using the deep immunoSEQ assay, TCR CDR3 regions were amplified from genomic DNA by multiplex PCR. Extracted genomic DNA from each cell subset was spread evenly across all wells of several immunoSEQ 96-well plates, with each plate serving as a replicate. For sorted subsets, about 210 ng of genomic DNA, equivalent to around 30,000 T cell genomes, went into each replicate PCR. Purified libraries were quantified with a Qubit 3.0 fluorometer, sized on a Bioanalyzer 2100, and re-quantified with the KAPA Library Quantification kit. A separate single-read 150-cycle Illumina NextSeq 550 flow cell was used to sequence each immunoSEQ 96-well plate. The authors' pipeline ran thus. The immunoSEQ output contained only junctional sequences without quality scores, so filtering could not match that applied to full-length reads. Sequences were annotated with PyIR, a Python wrapper for IgBLAST v1.9, using IMGT germline references to assign V/J genes and CDR3. Reads with weak V/J assignments (E-value above 1e-6), missing CDR3, stop codons, out-of-frame junctions, or ambiguous translated residues were removed. V3J clonotypes were defined by identical inferred V gene, J gene, and CDR3 amino acid sequence. The percentage overlap between two repertoires was calculated by dividing the number of shared unique clonotypes by the size of the smaller repertoire. Repertoire richness was assessed with RTK rarefaction, the Chao1 estimator, and Recon v2.1 estimates of unobserved clonotypes. Generation probabilities were computed with OLGA for all TCRbeta clonotypes obtained by the gDNA method from several donors. Entries here come from immuneACCESS through TCRdb and include only in-frame sequences with V and J called. Some clones fail to appear in such tables; in the studies checked, an unresolved V gene covers under half of the shortfall, and the cause of the remainder is unknown. The V and J calls and clone size come from that table; D and trimming were worked out from the DNA. The sample table holds approximately 1,500,000 clones, of which 95% to 99% were seen once. The ten most abundant clones make up about 0.45% of the sample.

The donors were healthy, HIV-negative adults with no recently reported acute infections or vaccinations. Every donor was a Caucasian adult residing in Nashville, Tennessee, USA. CD4+ T cells were enriched by magnetic negative selection, after which naive cells were positively selected on CD45RA and the negative fraction was taken as the memory subset. Blood was obtained by leukapheresis, after which PBMCs were separated by Ficoll-Histopaque density gradient centrifugation and cryopreserved in liquid nitrogen vapor phase. Analytical flow cytometry was used to check the purity and quantity of each magnetically sorted T cell population. Genomic DNA was isolated from every sorted fraction and measured by UV absorbance on a Nanodrop 2000c. The CDR3 runs 13 amino acids, cysteine and phenylalanine included. The only DNA kept is the CDR3, 39 bases in frame from the first base. V was cut back by 10 bases and J by 0 bases, leaving a gap of 7 bases between them. From a lookup of the germline V gene, CDR1 and CDR2 are MDHEN and SYDVKM.

The data originate from a study of shared clonotypes between healthy human individuals (dated by TCRdb to 2020 to 2022). In terms of the full investigation: A few men and two women, aged 18 to 49 years, made up the cohort. For each donor, three plates each were used for CD4 naive and CD4 memory, two plates were used for CD8 naive, and one plate was used for CD8 memory. Libraries were prepared and TCR repertoires were sequenced by different laboratories using diverse techniques, in order to increase sequencing depth and limit assay-specific biases. To estimate repertoire size and how much clonotype sharing occurs between individuals, the study deeply sequenced the blood TCR repertoires of five healthy adults. Between about 0.8 and 9 billion PBMCs per donor were obtained by leukapheresis.

Broader findings and caveats from the paper: Pairwise subsampling indicated that sequencing depth was expected to affect the degree of clonotype sharing among donors. Naive subsets generally had larger estimated clonotype richness than memory subsets did. Because the study included only a small number of donors, the genetic and exposure-history diversity represented was limited. When a few donors were compared, the shared fraction of clonotypes was 5% to 6.5% for naive CD4, around 3.5% for naive CD8, 2% to 2.5% for memory CD4, and 0.4% for memory CD8. Compared with non-shared clonotypes, clonotypes shared by all four sorted-subset donors had higher generation probabilities. Even with the large sequencing depth, rarefaction of the sorted-subset datasets indicated that sequencing was incomplete. Sampling was limited to blood, and TCR repertoires in tissue likely differ from TCR repertoires in blood.

Sequencing was performed on naive CD4+ T cells sorted from blood. The label giving this sample's cell subset or site can be read as: CD45RA+ positively selected. Recombination joined TRBV28 with TRBJ2-6, with the D gene uncertain. The receptor was derived from a man aged 25-45 years in good health. The CDR3 protein sequence reads: CATRTSGANVLTF. The bases read TGTGCCACCAGGACCTCTGGGGCCAACGTCCTGACTTTC.